This TCR beta chain was captured by sequencing in a study of graft-versus-host responses after intestinal transplantation. Germline loops: CDR1 MNHNS, CDR2 SASEGT. The V gene end was trimmed by 4 bases and the J gene end by 4 bases; junction bases not matched to a gene: 11. CDR3 size: 16 residues. This table comes from immunoSEQ multiplex PCR, and its TCRdb copy is limited to in-frame clones, with some not included. In the table there are roughly 110,000 clones, about 91% of which are singletons. About this clone: Its antigen remains unidentified.

The specimen was unstimulated CD4+ T cells sorted from spleen or lymph node cells, collected before transplant. The sequence derives from a human donor who was the organ donor for an intestinal transplant. This rearrangement joins TRBV6-1 to TRBJ1-1; 8 bases align to TRBD1. The CDR3 coding sequence is TGTGCCAGCAGTGCCCAAGGGGGACAGGAGACCACTGAAGCTTTCTTT. This codes for CASSAQGGQETTEAFF.